Listed here are 12 T cell receptor beta chains from one sample, sequenced in a study of vaccination and CD4 T cells after COVID-19 (dated by TCRdb to 2022 to 2024). The treatment or condition label, as the study defines it: approximately 10-day PBMC culture with coronavirus spike peptide pools or control peptides (ViraFEST assay). The library came from PCR. TCRdb records Illumina iSeq 100 as the sequencer. TCR sequencing of DNA from cultured CD4+ T cells used the Oncomine TCR Beta short-read assay at the Johns Hopkins FTIC core. TCRdb redid the processing of the public reads, applying fastp at Q25 and MiXCR, and retained in-frame beta chains. All rows with the same CDR3 protein become a single entry with the most common DNA and genes. This sample holds more than 20,000 distinct CDR3 sequences; roughly 34% were observed only once. Jointly, the top ten make up approximately 4.5% of the sample. Which antigens these TCRs recognize remains unknown.

The sequences come from CD4+ T cells from blood, cultured in vitro, collected before SARS-CoV-2 vaccination. These receptor sequences come from a human donor who had recovered from COVID-19.

The rearrangement joins TRBV18 to TRBJ1-5; 7 bases map to TRBD1. Per germline, CDR1 KGHSH and CDR2 LQKENI. The V gene end was trimmed by 1 base and the J gene end by 1 base; junction bases not matched to a gene: 10. This CDR3 comprises 18 residues. Here the CDR3 DNA reads TGTGCCAGCTCACCACGGACAGGCCTGGAGGTGAGCAATCAGCCCCAGCATTTT. Its translation is CASSPRTGLEVSNQPQHF.

J is TRBJ2-7 and V is TRBV6-1; perhaps TRBD1 as D (6 bases). Germline lookup yields CDR1 MNHNS and CDR2 SASEGT. CDR3 length: 14 amino acids. V was clipped by 8 bases and J by 5 bases, with 19 bases between them. This CDR3 reads CASATWGTPHEQYF. For the CDR3, the DNA is TGTGCCAGCGCTACCTGGGGGACACCGCACGAGCAGTACTTC.

J is TRBJ2-2 and V is TRBV20-1; 10 bases align to TRBD1. From germline, CDR1 is DFQATT and CDR2 SNEGSKA (reference sequence). The CDR3 is 14 amino acids. J lost 7 bases, V lost 6 bases, and 8 bases had no gene match. The CDR3 is CSAYRQGAHGELFF. The CDR3 nucleotides are TGCAGTGCCTACCGACAGGGGGCGCACGGGGAGCTGTTTTTT.

The CDR3 DNA sequence: TGTGCCAGCAGTGAATTCACTAGCAGAAGATACGAGCAGTACTTC. Protein sequence: CASSEFTSRRYEQYF. This chain links TRBV6-1 with TRBJ2-7; TRBD2 is a possible D gene (6 bases). Trimming took off 2 bases at V and 4 bases at J, with 15 bases between the two ends. Germline V gene data show CDR1 as MNHNS and CDR2 as SASEGT. This CDR3 contains 15 residues.

The chain is built from TRBV7-6 and TRBJ2-3, with TRBD2 as a possible D gene (5 bases). Trimming pared 0 bases from V and 5 bases from J, leaving 18 bases between. The CDR3 extends over 17 amino acids. Germline V gene sequence: CDR1 SGHVS, CDR2 FNYEAQ. The DNA for the CDR3 is TGTGCCAGCAGCTTAGCCCTCGGGGTCTCGGGAAAAGATACGCAGTATTTT. Protein product: CASSLALGVSGKDTQYF.

This rearrangement joins TRBV7-2 to TRBJ2-3; D might be TRBD1 or TRBD2, each matching 5 bases. V lost 5 bases and J 2 bases, leaving 14 bases between the germline ends. CDR3 length equals 15 residues. In germline, CDR1 is SGHTA, CDR2 FQGNSA. The CDR3 protein is CASSATRGVTDTQYF. CDR3 coding DNA: TGTGCCAGCAGCGCGACGCGAGGGGTCACAGATACGCAGTATTTT. Filled out from reference TRBV7-2 and TRBJ2-3, the complete variable domain reads GAGVSQSPSNKVTEKGKDVELRCDPISGHTALYWYRQSLGQGLEFLIYFQGNSAPDKSGLPSDRFSAERTGGSVSTLTIQRTQQEDSAVYLCASSATRGVTDTQYFGPGTRLTVL.

V and J are TRBV10-3 and TRBJ2-7; D perhaps matches TRBD2 (6 bases). The V gene's germline CDR1 is ENHRY and CDR2 SYGVKD. The CDR3 has 14 residues. Trimming left V 0 bases short and J 5 bases short, with 11 bases between. The CDR3 nucleotides are TGTGCCATCAGTGAGTCAGGCGGGGCCGACGAGCAGTACTTC. It specifies CAISESGGADEQYF.

The chain employs TRBV6-1 and TRBJ1-3, with D possibly TRBD1 on 5 matching bases. This CDR3 spans 14 amino acids. Trimming shortened V by 1 base and J by 8 bases, and 12 bases separated the two germline ends. Germline lookup yields CDR1 MNHNS and CDR2 SASEGT. CDR3 loop: CASSEDRGFDTIYF. The CDR3 DNA is TGTGCCAGCAGTGAAGACCGGGGCTTCGACACCATATATTTT.

By its share, this clonotype is large. This chain's CDR3 is CASNQGFTYGYTF. The CDR3 nucleotides read TGTGCCAGTAACCAGGGATTTACCTATGGCTACACCTTC. V gene TRBV19 combines with J gene TRBJ1-2; D is possibly TRBD1 (5 bases). CDR3 size: 13 residues. The V end lost 7 bases, the J end lost 4 bases, and 13 bases lay between the germline ends. Per the germline V gene, CDR1 is LNHDA and CDR2 is SQIVND (reference sequence).

This clonotype has a handful of counts. The chain is built from TRBV15 and TRBJ2-1; 9 nucleotides agree with TRBD2. V was clipped by 1 base and J by 7 bases; unmatched bases: 11. Germline CDR1 and CDR2: LNHNV and YYDKDF (reference sequence). The CDR3 runs 17 residues. The chain's CDR3 is CATSRVFGSGSPNEQFF. DNA for the CDR3: TGTGCCACCAGCAGAGTGTTTGGTAGCGGGAGCCCGAATGAGCAGTTCTTC. Full variable domain (outside the CDR3, taken from reference TRBV15 and TRBJ2-1): DAMVIQNPRYQVTQFGKPVTLSCSQTLNHNVMYWYQQKSSQAPKLLFHYYDKDFNNEADTPDNFQSRRPNTSFCFLDIRSPGLGDTAMYLCATSRVFGSGSPNEQFFGPGTRLTVL.

A few counts support this clonotype. The chain links TRBV20-1 to TRBJ1-1; a possible D gene is TRBD1 (6 bases). The CDR3 has 14 amino acids. V gave up 0 bases and J gave up 4 bases, with 12 bases separating them. CDR1 and CDR2 (germline): DFQATT, SNEGSKA (reference sequence). In DNA form, the CDR3 reads TGCAGTGCTAGAGATGCACCCAGGGGCACTGAAGCTTTCTTT. Amino acids: CSARDAPRGTEAFF.

This clonotype turned up a few times. The genes are TRBV6-1 and TRBJ1-6; D gene uncertain. The CDR3 is made up of 16 amino acids. V lost 2 bases, J lost 2 bases, and 10 bases lay in between. The germline gives CDR1 MNHNS, CDR2 SASEGT. The CDR3, as DNA: TGTGCCAGCAGTGAAAGACCCCGGACCTATAATTCACCCCTCCACTTT. It yields the protein CASSERPRTYNSPLHF.